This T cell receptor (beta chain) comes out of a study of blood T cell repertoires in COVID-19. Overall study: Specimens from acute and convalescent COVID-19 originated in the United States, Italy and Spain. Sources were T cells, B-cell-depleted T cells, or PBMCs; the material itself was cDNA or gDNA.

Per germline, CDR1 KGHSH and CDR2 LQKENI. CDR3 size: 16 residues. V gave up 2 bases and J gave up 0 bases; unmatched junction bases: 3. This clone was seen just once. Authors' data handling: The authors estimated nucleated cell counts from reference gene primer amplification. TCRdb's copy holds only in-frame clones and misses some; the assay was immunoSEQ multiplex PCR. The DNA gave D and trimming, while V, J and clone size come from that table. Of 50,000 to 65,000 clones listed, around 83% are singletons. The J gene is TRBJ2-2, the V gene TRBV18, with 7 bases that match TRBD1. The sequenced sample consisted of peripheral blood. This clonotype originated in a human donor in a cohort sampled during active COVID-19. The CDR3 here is CASSPYGTANTGELFF. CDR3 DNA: TGTGCCAGCTCACCATACGGGACAGCGAACACCGGGGAGCTGTTTTTT. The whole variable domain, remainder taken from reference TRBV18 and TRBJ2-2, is NAGVMQNPRHLVRRRGQEARLRCSPMKGHSHVYWYRQLPEEGLKFMVYLQKENIIDESGMPKERFSAEFPKEGPSILRIQQVVRGDSAAYFCASSPYGTANTGELFFGEGSRLTVL.